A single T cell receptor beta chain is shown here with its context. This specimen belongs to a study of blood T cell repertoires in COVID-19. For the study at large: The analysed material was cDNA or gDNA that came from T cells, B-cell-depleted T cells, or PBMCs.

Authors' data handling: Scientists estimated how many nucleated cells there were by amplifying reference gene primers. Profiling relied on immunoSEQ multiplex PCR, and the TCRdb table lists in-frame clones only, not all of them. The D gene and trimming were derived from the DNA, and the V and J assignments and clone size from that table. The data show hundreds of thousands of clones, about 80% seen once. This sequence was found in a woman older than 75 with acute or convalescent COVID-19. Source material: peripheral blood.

CDR3 sequence: CASSRGGGGGINEQFF. The DNA of the CDR3 is TGTGCCAGCAGCCGTGGGGGAGGCGGGGGGATCAATGAGCAGTTCTTC. The V and J genes are TRBV7-2 and TRBJ2-1; 8 bases map to TRBD2. V lost 5 bases and J lost 6; bases outside the gene matches: 12. The length of the CDR3 is 16 residues. CDR1 and CDR2 (germline): SGHTA, FQGNSA.